The rows below give T cell receptor beta chains drawn from one sample of a study of blood T cells in healthy people across ages. TCRdb reprocessed the 5' RACE reads with MiXCR, giving one entry per CDR3 protein. The sample has under 950,000 distinct CDR3 sequences; roughly 20% are singletons. Specimen: blood. These TCRs come from a man between 65 and 85 years old in good health. Each CDR3 is given without its conserved first and last residue.

v_call,j_call,cdr3_length,cdr3_aa
TRBV5-1,TRBJ2-3,12,ASSDLQGGDTQY
TRBV20-1,TRBJ2-5,13,SARDRGGFQETQY
TRBV19,TRBJ1-2,14,ASSTHLRQGENGYT
TRBV18,TRBJ2-7,13,ASSPKRDTNYEQY
TRBV6-6,TRBJ1-2,12,ASSYKQGASGYT
TRBV3-1,TRBJ2-1,21,ASSLYVGLAKVGPRSSYNEQF
TRBV2,TRBJ2-6,15,ASSEQGRRTGANVLT
TRBV29-1,TRBJ1-2,14,SVLTRSEGAFDGYT
TRBV12-3/TRBV12-4,TRBJ1-2,12,ASRGQGAFYGYT
TRBV2,TRBJ2-1,13,ASSFLAGAINEQF
TRBV6-6,TRBJ2-3,15,ASTKTVTPASTDTQY
TRBV4-1,TRBJ2-3,14,ASSQPHSVRADTQY
TRBV20-1,TRBJ1-2,11,SATGTGLYGYT
TRBV20-1,TRBJ2-5,11,SARREFIETQY
TRBV5-1,TRBJ1-3,12,ASSSQGQGNTIY
TRBV5-6,TRBJ1-4,15,ASSLDGQGRTNEKLF
TRBV5-1,TRBJ2-4,13,ASSLGLAGQNIQY
TRBV20-1,TRBJ1-5,12,STIGELSNQPQH
TRBV18,TRBJ2-7,11,ASSSVVGHEQY
TRBV6-5,TRBJ1-1,14,ASSYYLGPPNTEAF
TRBV12-3/TRBV12-4,TRBJ1-2,12,ASSKTGTGEGYT
TRBV28,TRBJ2-6,14,ASSLWRYTGANVLT
TRBV29-1,TRBJ1-1,9,SVTKNTEAF
TRBV20-1,TRBJ1-1,12,SARFSEGNTEAF
TRBV7-6,TRBJ2-1,13,ASSPVGGVRNGQF
TRBV24-1,TRBJ2-3,13,ATSDLRDSTDTQY
TRBV19,TRBJ2-3,15,ASRDDRGSGGTDTQY
TRBV28,TRBJ2-1,14,ASSVTSGGTADEQF
TRBV4-1,TRBJ2-5,12,ASSQDRMQETQY
TRBV12-3/TRBV12-4,TRBJ1-1,10,ATRQGWTEAF